These 32 T cell receptor beta chains originate from one sample sequenced in a study of shared clonotypes between healthy human individuals. TCRdb keeps only in-frame clones here, not all; method: immunoSEQ multiplex PCR. The data hold about 2.2 million clones, with 90% to 95% observed a single time. CD45RO-negative, CCR7-positively selected cells formed the naive CD8 fraction, excluding terminally differentiated effector memory CD45RA+ cells. The specimen sequenced was naive CD8+ T cells from PBMCs. The receptors here all came from a man younger than 35 in good health. Some clones in this sample may be carry-over from other donors' samples.

V and J are TRBV19 and TRBJ2-3; no definite D call. The CDR3 runs 13 residues. Germline V lookup: CDR1 LNHDA, CDR2 SQIVND (reference sequence). The V gene lost 6 bases and the J gene lost 2 bases, with 9 bases spanning the gap. The CDR3 region has the DNA TGTGCCAGTAGCGAGAGGAACACAGATACGCAGTATTTT. This sequence encodes CASSERNTDTQYF.

The gene calls are TRBV7-9 and TRBJ2-1; maybe TRBD2 (6 bases). V shed 5 bases and J shed 7 bases, with 9 bases lying between them. The CDR3 spans 12 residues. Germline V gene data show CDR1 as SEHNR and CDR2 as FQNEAQ (reference sequence). The CDR3 DNA sequence: TGTGCCAGCAGCCATGGGGGGAATGAGCAGTTCTTC. This gives the protein CASSHGGNEQFF.

In this sample, this clone turned up a few times. Other DNA sequences in the same sample also yield this CDR3. The genes are TRBV11-2 and TRBJ1-2, with no clear D. This CDR3 is 11 amino acids long. The germline V gene encodes CDR1 SGHAT and CDR2 FQNNGV. With 3 bases removed from V and 8 bases from J, the gap between germline ends came to 7 bases. The CDR3 loop reads CASSFGYGYTF. CDR3 bases: TGTGCCAGCAGCTTTGGTTACGGCTACACCTTC. The full variable domain, in which reference TRBV11-2 and TRBJ1-2 provide the parts outside the CDR3, is EAGVAQSPRYKIIEKRQSVAFWCNPISGHATLYWYQQILGQGPKLLIQFQNNGVVDDSQLPKDRFSAERLKGVDSTLKIQPAKLEDSAVYLCASSFGYGYTFGSGTRLTVV.

The genes are TRBV7-9 and TRBJ2-3; 7 bases are shared with TRBD2. The CDR3 has 18 amino acids. Trimming removed 5 bases from V and 1 base from J; junction bases left unmatched: 15. Germline V gives CDR1 SEHNR, CDR2 FQNEAQ (reference sequence). CDR3 nucleotides: TGTGCCAGCAGCCTAACTGGACGATTAGCGGGCCGCACAGATACGCAGTATTTT. Protein product: CASSLTGRLAGRTDTQYF.

The chain joins TRBV14 to TRBJ2-3; D is unresolved. This CDR3 spans 17 amino acids. With 1 base removed from V and 6 bases from J, the gap between germline ends came to 20 bases. Germline assignment: CDR1 SGHDN and CDR2 FVKESK. The CDR3 coding sequence is TGTGCCAGCAGCCAAGCGTCGCTAGGCATCTTCGCCGATACGCAGTATTTT. Protein: CASSQASLGIFADTQYF.

V gene TRBV29-1 combines with J gene TRBJ2-7; 9 bases line up with TRBD1. This CDR3 is built from 12 residues. Per germline, CDR1 SQVTM and CDR2 ANQGSEA. The V segment lost 7 bases and the J segment 3 bases; nucleotides outside the gene matches: 4. The CDR3 reads CSAGTGYYEQYF. The CDR3 bases are TGCAGCGCAGGGACAGGGTACTACGAGCAGTACTTC.

The chain joins TRBV30 to TRBJ1-1; D ambiguous. CDR3 length: 11 residues. Germline V lookup: CDR1 GTSNPN, CDR2 SVGIG (reference sequence). This chain's CDR3 is CATRMNTEAFF. As DNA, the CDR3 is TGTGCTACACGGATGAACACTGAAGCTTTCTTT.

The J gene is TRBJ2-2, the V gene TRBV10-1; 15 bases align to TRBD2. CDR3 length: 18 residues. V shed 3 bases and J 6 bases; nucleotides not matched to a gene: 8. The germline V gene encodes CDR1 WNHNN and CDR2 SYGVQD (reference sequence). The CDR3 DNA is TGCGCCAGCAGTGAAGGCGGACTAGCGGGAGGGCCTTCCGGGGAGCTGTTTTTT. Its protein is CASSEGGLAGGPSGELFF.

Note on this clone: This same CDR3 is encoded by further DNA sequences in the sample. V and J are TRBV5-1 and TRBJ2-7, with 7 bases that match TRBD1. Germline CDR1 reads SGHRS; CDR2 reads YFSETQ. This CDR3 has 14 residues. V lost 3 bases and J lost 2; bases outside the gene matches: 5. CDR3 loop: CASSSRDRTYEQYF. CDR3 bases: TGCGCCAGCAGCTCCCGGGACAGAACCTACGAGCAGTACTTC.

V usage is TRBV11-2 and J usage is TRBJ2-5; TRBD1 might be the D (6 bases). Germline V lookup: CDR1 SGHAT, CDR2 FQNNGV. Trimming removed 6 bases from V and 2 bases from J, with 19 bases in between. This CDR3 is 16 amino acids long. CDR3 sequence (DNA): TGTGCCAGCAGTACAAGCCCCGGGACATTTCAAGAGACCCAGTACTTC. Translation gives CASSTSPGTFQETQYF.

V gene TRBV5-6 combines with J gene TRBJ2-1; D is possibly TRBD1 (6 bases). This CDR3 contains 16 residues. The V and J ends lost 1 base and 6 bases respectively, with 17 bases between them. The germline gives CDR1 SGHDT, CDR2 YYEEEE. CDR3 nucleotides: TGTGCCAGCAGCTTGACTCGCGGTGACAGGTCCAATGAGCAGTTCTTC. Translated: CASSLTRGDRSNEQFF.

This clone is a singleton in its sample. V and J are TRBV7-8 and TRBJ1-2; D remains unclear. The germline gives CDR1 SGHVS, CDR2 FQNEAQ. CDR3 length equals 17 residues. V was clipped by 5 bases and J by 4 bases, with 23 bases between them. The CDR3 spells CASSVVRYERDGYGYTF. DNA of the CDR3: TGTGCCAGCAGCGTAGTGCGGTACGAAAGGGATGGCTATGGCTACACCTTC.

The rearrangement uses TRBV7-2 and TRBJ1-2, with TRBD1 as a possible D gene (5 bases). The CDR3 runs to 15 residues. The germline V gene has CDR1 SGHTA and CDR2 FQGNSA. Trimming removed 3 bases at V and 2 bases at J, with 13 bases between. In DNA form, the CDR3 reads TGTGCCAGCAGCTTGCATCCGGGACGCAACTATGGCTACACCTTC. This translates into CASSLHPGRNYGYTF.

V gene TRBV13 combines with J gene TRBJ2-1; 10 bases map to TRBD1. V lost 4 bases to trimming and J lost 2 bases; unmatched junction nucleotides: 5. This CDR3 has 16 residues. The germline V gene has CDR1 PRHDT and CDR2 FYEKMQ (reference sequence). The CDR3 here is CASSYRDRGPYNEQFF. For the CDR3, the DNA is TGTGCCAGCAGCTACCGAGACAGGGGGCCCTACAATGAGCAGTTCTTC. Combining the CDR3 with reference TRBV13 and TRBJ2-1 gives the whole variable domain AAGVIQSPRHLIKEKRETATLKCYPIPRHDTVYWYQQGPGQDPQFLISFYEKMQSDKGSIPDRFSAQQFSDYHSELNMSSLELGDSALYFCASSYRDRGPYNEQFFGPGTRLTVL.

This chain joins TRBV28 and TRBJ2-2; D possibly matches TRBD1 or TRBD2 (5 bases each). Trimming took off 2 bases at V and 6 bases at J, with 13 bases between the two ends. CDR1 is MDHEN and CDR2 is SYDVKM in the germline V gene. The CDR3 loop spans 15 amino acids. The CDR3: CASSLLLGTSGELFF. CDR3 bases: TGTGCCAGCAGTTTACTTCTCGGGACGTCCGGGGAGCTGTTTTTT. Full variable domain (remainder filled in from reference TRBV28 and TRBJ2-2): DVKVTQSSRYLVKRTGEKVFLECVQDMDHENMFWYRQDPGLGLRLIYFSYDVKMKEKGDIPEGYSVSREKKERFSLILESASTNQTSMYLCASSLLLGTSGELFFGEGSRLTVL.

The chain has TRBV9 and TRBJ2-3; possibly TRBD1 for D (6 bases). The V and J ends lost 3 bases and 1 base respectively, with 12 bases between them. The germline CDR1 and CDR2 sequences are SGDLS and YYNGEE. The CDR3 loop spans 15 amino acids. CDR3 region: CASSARQDRTDTQYF. CDR3 DNA sequence: TGTGCCAGCAGCGCCCGACAGGACCGCACAGATACGCAGTATTTT.

The V and J genes are TRBV10-3 and TRBJ1-2; 9 bases map to TRBD1. Germline CDR1 is ENHRY and CDR2 is SYGVKD. After removal of 10 bases from V and 6 bases from J, the junction contained 15 bases not matched to a gene. The CDR3 sequence is 15 residues long. Here the CDR3 reads CATWWDREDVDGYTF. The CDR3 DNA sequence: TGTGCCACCTGGTGGGACAGGGAGGATGTCGATGGCTACACCTTC.

The J gene is TRBJ2-7, the V gene TRBV7-8; TRBD1 matches at 10 bases. CDR1 is SGHVS, CDR2 FQNEAQ, per germline. Trimming at V came to 5 bases and at J to 2 bases, leaving 6 bases not matched to a gene. This CDR3 comprises 15 residues. Here the CDR3 reads CASSGTGAQAYEQYF. CDR3 bases: TGTGCCAGCAGCGGGACAGGGGCTCAGGCCTACGAGCAGTACTTC.

The rearrangement joins TRBV19 to TRBJ2-2; D uncertain. The CDR3 has 14 amino acids. Germline CDR1 and CDR2: LNHDA and SQIVND (reference sequence). The V end lost 5 bases, the J end lost 1 base, and 8 bases lay between the germline ends. CDR3 coding DNA: TGTGCCAGTAGTGGCAGACTGAACACCGGGGAGCTGTTTTTT. This encodes CASSGRLNTGELFF.

The chain joins TRBV29-1 to TRBJ2-7; TRBD1 might be the D (6 bases). Germline-derived CDR1 and CDR2 are SQVTM and ANQGSEA. Between the trimmed V and J ends, which lost 4 bases and 1 base, there was a span of 11 bases. CDR3 length: 13 residues. CDR3 bases: TGCAGCGTTGCCAGGGGTGCGTCCTACGAGCAGTACTTC. Residues: CSVARGASYEQYF.

The chain has TRBV7-9 and TRBJ2-2; 12 nucleotides match TRBD2. The CDR3 sequence is 16 residues long. V shed 5 bases and J 7 bases; nucleotides not matched to a gene: 8. Germline V lookup: CDR1 SEHNR, CDR2 FQNEAQ (reference sequence). The CDR3 region is CASSARLAGVGGELFF. In DNA form, the CDR3 reads TGTGCCAGCAGCGCCCGACTAGCGGGAGTGGGCGGGGAGCTGTTTTTT.

V gene TRBV7-9 combines with J gene TRBJ2-7; 8 nucleotides line up with TRBD1. Germline V lookup: CDR1 SEHNR, CDR2 FQNEAQ (reference sequence). CDR3 size: 13 residues. V trimming: 5 bases; J trimming: 4 bases; junction bases outside the gene matches: 4. In DNA form, the CDR3 reads TGTGCCAGCAGCGGGAGGACAGGGTACGAGCAGTACTTC. Protein sequence: CASSGRTGYEQYF. Drawing the rest from reference TRBV7-9 and TRBJ2-7, the complete variable domain is DTGVSQNPRHKITKRGQNVTFRCDPISEHNRLYWYRQTLGQGPEFLTYFQNEAQLEKSRLLSDRFSAERPKGSFSTLEIQRTEQGDSAMYLCASSGRTGYEQYFGPGTRLTVT.

The V gene is TRBV19, the J gene TRBJ2-7; 9 nucleotides align to TRBD1. The germline V gene has CDR1 LNHDA and CDR2 SQIVND (reference sequence). V gave up 4 bases and J gave up 3 bases; unmatched junction bases: 7. There are 15 residues in the CDR3. The CDR3: CASSRDRGAHYEQYF. The CDR3, as DNA: TGTGCCAGTAGTAGAGACAGGGGGGCCCACTACGAGCAGTACTTC.

This chain connects TRBV6-6 to TRBJ2-1; 7 bases line up with TRBD2. Germline V gene sequence: CDR1 MNHNY, CDR2 SVGAGI (reference sequence). With V trimmed by 6 bases and J by 10 bases, 6 bases remained unmatched. CDR3 size: 12 residues. CDR3 sequence (DNA): TGTGCCAGCAGGGGCGGGGGAACGGAGCAGTTCTTC. Its translation is CASRGGGTEQFF.

The chain links TRBV11-2 to TRBJ1-4; D possibly corresponds to TRBD1 (6 bases). In germline, CDR1 is SGHAT, CDR2 FQNNGV. Trimming took 5 bases from V and 8 from J, leaving 21 bases between them. The CDR3 spans 16 residues. DNA for the CDR3: TGTGCCAGCAGCCTATGGGGCCCTAGGGGGGCCGAAAAACTGTTTTTT. Protein sequence: CASSLWGPRGAEKLFF.

This sequence joins TRBV4-3 and TRBJ1-1; D gene unclear. V lost 5 bases and J 1 base, leaving 8 bases between the germline ends. The CDR3 has 13 residues. Germline V gene data show CDR1 as LGHNA and CDR2 as YSLEER. CDR3 sequence reads: CASSRTANTEAFF. Here the CDR3 DNA reads TGCGCCAGCAGCAGGACGGCGAACACTGAAGCTTTCTTT.

The V gene is TRBV29-1, the J gene TRBJ2-7, with 10 bases matching TRBD1. The CDR3 spans 12 residues. V lost 6 bases to trimming and J lost 6 bases; unmatched junction nucleotides: 5. Germline assignment: CDR1 SQVTM and CDR2 ANQGSEA. DNA of the CDR3: TGCAGCGTCTCGACAGGGGGCACCGAGCAGTACTTC. Translation: CSVSTGGTEQYF.

The CDR3 bases are TGTGCCAGCAGTGTCAGGGGGCGCGGGCAGCCCCAGCATTTT. Its translation: CASSVRGRGQPQHF. The chain recombines TRBV6-1 with TRBJ1-5; 8 nucleotides match TRBD1. The CDR3 has 14 amino acids. Germline CDR1 and CDR2: MNHNS and SASEGT. The trim removed 4 bases at V and 7 bases at J, leaving 6 bases unmatched.

V usage is TRBV25-1 and J usage is TRBJ2-7; D is unresolved. Trimming stripped 5 bases from V and 3 bases from J, with 14 bases between. Germline V lookup: CDR1 MGHDK, CDR2 SYGVNS. This CDR3 has 14 residues. CDR3 bases: TGTGCCAGCAGTCGGCCCCATCCCTACTACGAGCAGTACTTC. Its translation is CASSRPHPYYEQYF.

The V and J genes are TRBV28 and TRBJ1-1, with a tentative D call TRBD1 (6 bases). The germline CDR1 and CDR2 sequences are MDHEN and SYDVKM. This CDR3 has 16 amino acids. V was cut by 6 bases and J by 6 bases, with 23 bases left in between. DNA for the CDR3: TGTGCCAGCAGCCGACTCAGGGGCGAGAGGAATTCTGAAGCTTTCTTT. Translated, it gives CASSRLRGERNSEAFF.

The V gene is TRBV27, the J gene TRBJ2-1, with D possibly called TRBD1 or TRBD2 (6 bases each). The CDR3 length is 17 residues. Trimming stripped 0 bases from V and 2 bases from J, with 14 bases between. Per the germline V gene, CDR1 is MNHEY and CDR2 is SMNVEV (reference sequence). The CDR3 nucleotides read TGTGCCAGCAGTTTATCACCGGGGGCGGGCACCTACAATGAGCAGTTCTTC. Encoded protein: CASSLSPGAGTYNEQFF.

The V call is TRBV4-1, the J call TRBJ2-7; D may match TRBD1 or TRBD2 (5 bases each). Trimming pared 2 bases from V and 2 bases from J, leaving 13 bases between. Germline lookup yields CDR1 MGHRA and CDR2 YSYEKL. The CDR3 length is 15 residues. The CDR3, as DNA: TGCGCCAGCAGCCAACCCACAGGAGGCCCCTACGAGCAGTACTTC. Its protein product is CASSQPTGGPYEQYF.